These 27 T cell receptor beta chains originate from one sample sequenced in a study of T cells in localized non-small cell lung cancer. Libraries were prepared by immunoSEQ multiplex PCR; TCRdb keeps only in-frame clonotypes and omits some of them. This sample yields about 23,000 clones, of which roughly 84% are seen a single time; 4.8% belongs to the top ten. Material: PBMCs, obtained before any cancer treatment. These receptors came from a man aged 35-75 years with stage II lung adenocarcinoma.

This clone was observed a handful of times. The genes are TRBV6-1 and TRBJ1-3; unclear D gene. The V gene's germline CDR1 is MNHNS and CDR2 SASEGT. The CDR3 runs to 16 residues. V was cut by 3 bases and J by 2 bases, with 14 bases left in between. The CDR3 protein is CASSDEGAVPGNTIYF. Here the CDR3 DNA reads TGTGCCAGCAGTGATGAGGGCGCGGTCCCTGGAAACACCATATATTTT.

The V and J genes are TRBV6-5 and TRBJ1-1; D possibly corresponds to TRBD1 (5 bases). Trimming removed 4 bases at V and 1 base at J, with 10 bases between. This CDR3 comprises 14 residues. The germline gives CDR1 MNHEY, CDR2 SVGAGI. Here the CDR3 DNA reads TGTGCCAGCAGTTCCCAGACAGAGAACACTGAAGCTTTCTTT. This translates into CASSSQTENTEAFF.

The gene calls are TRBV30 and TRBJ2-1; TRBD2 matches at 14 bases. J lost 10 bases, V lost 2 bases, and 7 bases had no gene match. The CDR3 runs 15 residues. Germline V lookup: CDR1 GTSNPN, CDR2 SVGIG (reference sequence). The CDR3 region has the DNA TGTGCCTGGAGTCAGAGGACTAGCGGGAGGTACGAGCAGTTCTTC. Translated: CAWSQRTSGRYEQFF.

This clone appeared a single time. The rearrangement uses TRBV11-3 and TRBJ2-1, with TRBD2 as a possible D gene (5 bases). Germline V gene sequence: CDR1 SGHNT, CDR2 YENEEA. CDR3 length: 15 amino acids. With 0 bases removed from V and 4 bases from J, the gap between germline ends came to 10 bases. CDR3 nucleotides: TGTGCCAGCAGCTTAGATGAGGGATCATACAATGAGCAGTTCTTC. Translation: CASSLDEGSYNEQFF.

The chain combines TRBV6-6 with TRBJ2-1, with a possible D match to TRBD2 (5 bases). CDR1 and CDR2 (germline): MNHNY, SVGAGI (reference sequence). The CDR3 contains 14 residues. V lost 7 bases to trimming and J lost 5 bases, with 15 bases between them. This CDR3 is CASTLLGPNNEQFF. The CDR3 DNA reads TGTGCCAGCACTCTACTAGGCCCTAACAATGAGCAGTTCTTC.

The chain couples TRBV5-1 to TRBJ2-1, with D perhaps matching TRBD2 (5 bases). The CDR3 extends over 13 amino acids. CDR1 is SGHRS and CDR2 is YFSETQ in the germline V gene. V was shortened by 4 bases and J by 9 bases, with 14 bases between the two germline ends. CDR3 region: CASSMDWEREQFF. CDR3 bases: TGCGCCAGCAGCATGGACTGGGAACGTGAGCAGTTCTTC.

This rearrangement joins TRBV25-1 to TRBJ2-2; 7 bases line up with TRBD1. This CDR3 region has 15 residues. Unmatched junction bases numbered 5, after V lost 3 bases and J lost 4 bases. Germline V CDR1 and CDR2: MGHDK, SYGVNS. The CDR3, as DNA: TGTGCCAGCAGTGATGGACAGGTTCTCACCGGGGAGCTGTTTTTT. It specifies CASSDGQVLTGELFF.

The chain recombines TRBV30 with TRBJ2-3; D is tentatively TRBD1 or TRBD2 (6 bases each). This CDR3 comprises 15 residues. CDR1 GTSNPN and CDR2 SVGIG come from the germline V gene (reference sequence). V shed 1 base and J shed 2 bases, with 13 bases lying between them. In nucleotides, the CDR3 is TGTGCCTGGAGTGCGGGGGCTCTTTACACAGATACGCAGTATTTT. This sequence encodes CAWSAGALYTDTQYF. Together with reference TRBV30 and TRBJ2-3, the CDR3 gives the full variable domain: SQTIHQWPATLVQPVGSPLSLECTVEGTSNPNLYWYRQAAGRGLQLLFYSVGIGQISSEVPQNLSASRPQDRQFILSSKKLLLSDSGFYLCAWSAGALYTDTQYFGPGTRLTVL.

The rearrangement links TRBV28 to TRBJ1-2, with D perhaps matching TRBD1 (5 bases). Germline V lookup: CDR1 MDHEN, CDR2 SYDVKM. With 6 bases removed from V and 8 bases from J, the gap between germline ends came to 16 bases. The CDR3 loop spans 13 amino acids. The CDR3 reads CASREGQGEGYTF. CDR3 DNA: TGTGCCAGCAGAGAGGGCCAGGGCGAGGGCTACACCTTC.

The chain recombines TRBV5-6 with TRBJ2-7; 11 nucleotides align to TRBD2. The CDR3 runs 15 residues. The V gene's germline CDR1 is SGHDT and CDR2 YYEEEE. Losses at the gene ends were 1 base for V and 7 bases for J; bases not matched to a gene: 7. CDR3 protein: CASSLSSGRMGEQYF. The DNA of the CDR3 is TGTGCCAGCAGCTTGTCTAGCGGGAGGATGGGAGAGCAGTACTTC.

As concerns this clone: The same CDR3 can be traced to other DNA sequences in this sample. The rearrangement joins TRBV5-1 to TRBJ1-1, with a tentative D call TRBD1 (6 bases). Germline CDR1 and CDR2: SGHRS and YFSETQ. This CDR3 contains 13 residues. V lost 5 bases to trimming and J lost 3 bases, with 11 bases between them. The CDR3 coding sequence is TGCGCCAGCAGTTTAGGGGGTGACACTGAAGCTTTCTTT. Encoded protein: CASSLGGDTEAFF.

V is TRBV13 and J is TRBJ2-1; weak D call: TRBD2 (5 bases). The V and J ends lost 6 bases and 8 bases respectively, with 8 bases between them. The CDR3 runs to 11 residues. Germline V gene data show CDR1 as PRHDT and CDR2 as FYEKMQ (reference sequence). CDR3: CASSEADEQFF. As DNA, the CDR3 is TGTGCCAGCAGTGAAGCGGATGAGCAGTTCTTC. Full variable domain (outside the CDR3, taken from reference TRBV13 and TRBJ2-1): AAGVIQSPRHLIKEKRETATLKCYPIPRHDTVYWYQQGPGQDPQFLISFYEKMQSDKGSIPDRFSAQQFSDYHSELNMSSLELGDSALYFCASSEADEQFFGPGTRLTVL.

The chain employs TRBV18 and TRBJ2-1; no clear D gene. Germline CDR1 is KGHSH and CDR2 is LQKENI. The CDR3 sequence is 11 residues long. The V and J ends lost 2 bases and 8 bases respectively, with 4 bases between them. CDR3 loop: CASSPKDEQFF. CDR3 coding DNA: TGTGCCAGCTCACCAAAGGATGAGCAGTTCTTC.

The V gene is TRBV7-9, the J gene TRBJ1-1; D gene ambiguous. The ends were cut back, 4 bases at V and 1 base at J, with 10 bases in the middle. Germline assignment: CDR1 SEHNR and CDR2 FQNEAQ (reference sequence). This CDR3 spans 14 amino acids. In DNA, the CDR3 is TGTGCCAGCAGCTCGTGGACGACGAACACTGAAGCTTTCTTT. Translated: CASSSWTTNTEAFF.

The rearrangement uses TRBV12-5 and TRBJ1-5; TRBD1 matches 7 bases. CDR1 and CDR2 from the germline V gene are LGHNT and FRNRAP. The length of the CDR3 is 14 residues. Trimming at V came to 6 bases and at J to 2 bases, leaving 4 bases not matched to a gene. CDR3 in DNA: TGTGCTAGTGGCCCCGACAGGGGCAATCAGCCCCAGCATTTT. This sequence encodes CASGPDRGNQPQHF.

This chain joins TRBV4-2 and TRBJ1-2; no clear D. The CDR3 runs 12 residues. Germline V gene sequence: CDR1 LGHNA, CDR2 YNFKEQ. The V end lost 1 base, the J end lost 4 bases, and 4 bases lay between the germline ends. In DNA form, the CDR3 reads TGTGCCAGCAGCCAAGCCACCTATGGCTACACCTTC. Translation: CASSQATYGYTF.

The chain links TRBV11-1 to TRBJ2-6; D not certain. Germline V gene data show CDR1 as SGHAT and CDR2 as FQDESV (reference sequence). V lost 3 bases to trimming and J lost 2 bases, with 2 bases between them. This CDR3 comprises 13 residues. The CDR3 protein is CASSFAGANVLTF. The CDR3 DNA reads TGTGCCAGCAGCTTTGCTGGGGCCAACGTCCTGACTTTC.

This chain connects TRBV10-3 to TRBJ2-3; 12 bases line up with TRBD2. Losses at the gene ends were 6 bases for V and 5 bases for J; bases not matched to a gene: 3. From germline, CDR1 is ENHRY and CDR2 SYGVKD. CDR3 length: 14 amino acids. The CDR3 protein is CAIRLAGGGDTQYF. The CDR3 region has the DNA TGTGCCATCAGACTAGCGGGGGGTGGAGATACGCAGTATTTT.

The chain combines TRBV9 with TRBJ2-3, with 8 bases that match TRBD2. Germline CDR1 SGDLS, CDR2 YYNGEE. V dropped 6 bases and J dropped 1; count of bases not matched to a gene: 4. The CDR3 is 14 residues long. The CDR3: CASNPGLGTDTQYF. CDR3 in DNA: TGTGCCAGCAATCCGGGACTAGGCACAGATACGCAGTATTTT.

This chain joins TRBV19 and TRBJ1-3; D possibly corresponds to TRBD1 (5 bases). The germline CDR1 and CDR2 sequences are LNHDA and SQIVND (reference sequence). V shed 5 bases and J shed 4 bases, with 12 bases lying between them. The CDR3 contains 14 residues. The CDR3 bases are TGTGCCAGTAGTCTCAGCAGGGCAGGAAACACCATATATTTT. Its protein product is CASSLSRAGNTIYF.

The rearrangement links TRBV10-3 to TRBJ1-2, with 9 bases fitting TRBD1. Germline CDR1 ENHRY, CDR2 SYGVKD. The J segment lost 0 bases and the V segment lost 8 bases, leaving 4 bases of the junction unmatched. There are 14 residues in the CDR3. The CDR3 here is CAIGDRASNYGYTF. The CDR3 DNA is TGTGCCATCGGGGACAGGGCTTCTAACTATGGCTACACCTTC.

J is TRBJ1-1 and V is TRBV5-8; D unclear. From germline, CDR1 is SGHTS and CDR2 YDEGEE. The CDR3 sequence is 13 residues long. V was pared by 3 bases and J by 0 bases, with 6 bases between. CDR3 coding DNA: TGTGCCAGCAGCTCGACGATGAACACTGAAGCTTTCTTT. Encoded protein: CASSSTMNTEAFF. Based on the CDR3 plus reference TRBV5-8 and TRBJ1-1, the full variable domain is EAGVTQSPTHLIKTRGQQATLRCSPISGHTSVYWYQQALGLGLQFLLWYDEGEERNRGNFPPRFSGRQFPNYSSELNVNALELEDSALYLCASSSTMNTEAFFGQGTRLTVV.

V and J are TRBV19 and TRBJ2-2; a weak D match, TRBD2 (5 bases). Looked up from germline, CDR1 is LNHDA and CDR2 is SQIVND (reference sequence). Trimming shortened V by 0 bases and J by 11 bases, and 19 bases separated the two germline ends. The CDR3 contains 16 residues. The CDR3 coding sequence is TGTGCCAGTAGTATAGACCCGGGAACCAGAGGTATAGAGCTGTTTTTT. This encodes CASSIDPGTRGIELFF.

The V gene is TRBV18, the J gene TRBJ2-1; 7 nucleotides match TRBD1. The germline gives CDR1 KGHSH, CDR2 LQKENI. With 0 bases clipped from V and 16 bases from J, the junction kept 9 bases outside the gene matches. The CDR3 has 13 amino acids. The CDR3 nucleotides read TGTGCCAGCTCACCACCTAACCGGGACAGTAGTTTCTTC. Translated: CASSPPNRDSSFF.

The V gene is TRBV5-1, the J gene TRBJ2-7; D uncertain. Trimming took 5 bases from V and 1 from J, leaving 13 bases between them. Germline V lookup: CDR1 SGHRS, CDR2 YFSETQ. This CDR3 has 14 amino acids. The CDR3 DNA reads TGCGCCAGCAGACCCGAGACGGCGTCCTACGAGCAGTACTTC. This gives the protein CASRPETASYEQYF.

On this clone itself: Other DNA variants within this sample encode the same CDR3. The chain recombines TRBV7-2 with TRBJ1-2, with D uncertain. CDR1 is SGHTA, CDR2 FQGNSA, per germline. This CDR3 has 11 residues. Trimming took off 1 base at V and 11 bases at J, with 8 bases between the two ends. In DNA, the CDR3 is TGTGCCAGCAGCTTAGGCGCGGGGTACACCTTC. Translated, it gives CASSLGAGYTF.

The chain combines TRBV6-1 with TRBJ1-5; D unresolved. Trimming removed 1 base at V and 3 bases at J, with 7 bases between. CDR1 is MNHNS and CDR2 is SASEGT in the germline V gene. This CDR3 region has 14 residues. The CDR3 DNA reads TGTGCCAGCAGTGAAGGTCCGATCAATCAGCCCCAGCATTTT. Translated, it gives CASSEGPINQPQHF.